This T cell receptor (beta chain) was identified in a study of T cell responses to AZD1222 COVID-19 vaccine. Findings and limits, study-wide: Repertoire collection took place solely once the T cell response had peaked.

A word on this clone: The antigen remains unidentified.

Method: immunoSEQ multiplex PCR; TCRdb's copy keeps in-frame clones and lacks some. Of over 110,000 clones in the sample, 93% were seen once. The CDR3 spans 13 residues. Trimming pared 3 bases from V and 4 bases from J, leaving 9 bases between. The sequencing used peripheral blood, collected after recovery from COVID-19. The rearrangement links TRBV12-3 or TRBV12-4 to TRBJ1-1; D might be TRBD1 (5 bases). This TCR derives from an adult who had recovered from COVID-19. CDR3 DNA: TGTGCCAGCAGTTTCGGCGGGGGCACTGAAGCTTTCTTT. Protein sequence: CASSFGGGTEAFF.